The 23 T cell receptor beta chains given below trace back to one sample, sequenced in a study of cytomegalovirus exposure and HLA in healthy donors. Generated by immunoSEQ multiplex PCR, the TCRdb table keeps only in-frame clones and is missing some. The profile shows a few hundred thousand clones, roughly 88% of them singletons. The sample was PBMCs. The receptors stem from a man aged 30-40 years in good health and CMV-seronegative.

J is TRBJ1-4 and V is TRBV11-2; D is unclear. CDR3 size: 13 residues. Germline assignment: CDR1 SGHAT and CDR2 FQNNGV. The V end lost 1 base, the J end lost 14 bases, and 14 bases lay between the germline ends. CDR3 residues: CASSLVAGSGLFF. The DNA of the CDR3 is TGTGCCAGCAGCTTAGTGGCGGGTTCGGGGCTGTTTTTT.

The J gene is TRBJ2-1, the V gene TRBV10-1, with D possibly TRBD2 on 6 matching bases. This CDR3 spans 13 amino acids. Trimming stripped 5 bases from V and 10 bases from J, with 15 bases between. Germline V gives CDR1 WNHNN, CDR2 SYGVQD (reference sequence). The CDR3 loop is CASSRGLWTEQFF. The CDR3 DNA reads TGCGCCAGCAGTAGGGGACTTTGGACAGAGCAGTTCTTC.

The chain employs TRBV6-1 and TRBJ2-5; 9 bases match TRBD2. V lost 2 bases and J lost 5; bases outside the gene matches: 3. Germline V CDR1 and CDR2: MNHNS, SASEGT. This CDR3 contains 14 residues. The CDR3 coding sequence is TGTGCCAGCAGTGAATTTAGCGGGGGCGAGACCCAGTACTTC. Amino acid sequence: CASSEFSGGETQYF.

The J gene is TRBJ1-2, the V gene TRBV4-1; no definite D call. The CDR3 is made up of 14 amino acids. V gave up 2 bases and J gave up 8 bases, with 15 bases separating them. Germline V gene data show CDR1 as MGHRA and CDR2 as YSYEKL. CDR3: CASSQNGLIRGYTF. The CDR3 DNA reads TGCGCCAGCAGCCAAAACGGGTTAATCAGAGGCTACACCTTC.

The chain couples TRBV13 to TRBJ1-1; perhaps TRBD1 as D (5 bases). The CDR3 has 12 amino acids. Trimming stripped 2 bases from V and 6 bases from J, with 7 bases between. The germline gives CDR1 PRHDT, CDR2 FYEKMQ (reference sequence). CDR3 nucleotide sequence: TGTGCCAGCAGCTTAAAAGGGGCTGAAGCTTTCTTT. The encoded protein is CASSLKGAEAFF. The variable domain in full, completed from reference TRBV13 and TRBJ1-1, reads AAGVIQSPRHLIKEKRETATLKCYPIPRHDTVYWYQQGPGQDPQFLISFYEKMQSDKGSIPDRFSAQQFSDYHSELNMSSLELGDSALYFCASSLKGAEAFFGQGTRLTVV.

This chain uses TRBV29-1 with TRBJ1-4; 8 nucleotides agree with TRBD1. Germline trimming cut 7 bases from V and 3 bases from J; bases unmatched to any gene: 7. The CDR3 extends over 14 amino acids. Germline loops: CDR1 SQVTM, CDR2 ANQGSEA. In DNA form, the CDR3 reads TGCAGCGCCCTCCGACAGGGGTCTAATGAAAAACTGTTTTTT. This gives the protein CSALRQGSNEKLFF.

This sequence joins TRBV19 and TRBJ1-2, with D unclear. The CDR3 spans 14 residues. Germline CDR1 reads LNHDA; CDR2 reads SQIVND (reference sequence). V was trimmed by 7 bases and J by 8 bases, leaving 20 bases between them. CDR3 DNA sequence: TGTGCCAGTATTCCAGGAAGGGAGGTGTGGGGCTACACCTTC. Protein product: CASIPGREVWGYTF.

The V call is TRBV4-2, the J call TRBJ2-5; 7 bases are shared with TRBD1. This CDR3 spans 20 amino acids. Germline loops: CDR1 LGHNA, CDR2 YNFKEQ. V shed 5 bases, J shed 5 bases, and the junction held 26 bases outside the gene matches. The CDR3 DNA follows: TGTGCCAGCAGCATGCGAGCCGGGACAGAAAAAATGGCCCTCGGGGAGACCCAGTACTTC. This gives the protein CASSMRAGTEKMALGETQYF.

This chain links TRBV6-5 with TRBJ2-1, with D tentatively TRBD1 (6 bases). Per germline, CDR1 MNHEY and CDR2 SVGAGI. This CDR3 comprises 13 residues. The CDR3 sequence is CTTRGSSYNEQFF. In DNA, the CDR3 is TGTACTACCAGGGGTAGCTCCTACAATGAGCAGTTCTTC.

V and J are TRBV7-2 and TRBJ2-7; D is unresolved. The CDR3 is 17 residues long. Germline V gene lookup returns CDR1 SGHTA and CDR2 FQGNSA. Trimming took 2 bases from V and 4 from J, leaving 21 bases between them. The CDR3 is CASSLNPPISRVYEQYF. CDR3 bases: TGTGCCAGCAGCTTAAACCCCCCGATTAGCCGGGTATACGAGCAGTACTTC.

The CDR3 coding sequence is TGTGCCAGCAGCAGGGACAGGGAATATGGGGAAAAACTGTTTTTT. It specifies CASSRDREYGEKLFF. The rearrangement uses TRBV5-4 and TRBJ1-4; 9 bases map to TRBD1. Trimming at V came to 4 bases and at J to 8 bases, leaving 9 bases not matched to a gene. Looked up from germline, CDR1 is SGHNT and CDR2 is YYREEE (reference sequence). This CDR3 spans 15 amino acids. Full variable domain (missing parts from reference TRBV5-4 and TRBJ1-4): ETGVTQSPTHLIKTRGQQVTLRCSSQSGHNTVSWYQQALGQGPQFIFQYYREEENGRGNFPPRFSGLQFPNYSSELNVNALELDDSALYLCASSRDREYGEKLFFGSGTQLSVL.

This clone was counted once. The rearrangement joins TRBV7-9 to TRBJ1-1; TRBD1 is a possible D gene (6 bases). Trimming pared 8 bases from V and 1 base from J, leaving 11 bases between. The germline V gene has CDR1 SEHNR and CDR2 FQNEAQ (reference sequence). There are 13 residues in the CDR3. The CDR3 spells CASGGQRNTEAFF. Written as DNA, the CDR3 is TGTGCCAGCGGAGGACAGCGGAACACTGAAGCTTTCTTT.

The chain has TRBV30 and TRBJ1-2, with a weak D call TRBD1 (6 bases). With 3 bases removed from V and 8 bases from J, the gap between germline ends came to 13 bases. This CDR3 has 12 residues. Germline V gene data show CDR1 as GTSNPN and CDR2 as SVGIG (reference sequence). This CDR3 reads CAWRVGGPGYTF. Written as DNA, the CDR3 is TGTGCCTGGAGAGTAGGGGGACCGGGCTACACCTTC.

The chain couples TRBV11-2 to TRBJ1-1, with D maybe TRBD1 (5 bases). From germline, CDR1 is SGHAT and CDR2 FQNNGV. V shed 3 bases and J shed 2 bases, with 13 bases lying between them. The CDR3 has 15 amino acids. CDR3 region: CASSFVQDLNTEAFF. For the CDR3, the DNA is TGTGCCAGCAGCTTCGTACAGGACCTTAACACTGAAGCTTTCTTT. Complete variable domain (other parts from reference TRBV11-2 and TRBJ1-1): EAGVAQSPRYKIIEKRQSVAFWCNPISGHATLYWYQQILGQGPKLLIQFQNNGVVDDSQLPKDRFSAERLKGVDSTLKIQPAKLEDSAVYLCASSFVQDLNTEAFFGQGTRLTVV.

The J gene is TRBJ2-7, the V gene TRBV19, with D possibly being TRBD2 (5 bases). Germline CDR1 LNHDA, CDR2 SQIVND (reference sequence). The CDR3 loop spans 13 amino acids. The germline V and J ends were trimmed by 3 bases and 3 bases, with 9 bases remaining between them. This CDR3 is CASSIGEIYEQYF. CDR3 DNA sequence: TGTGCCAGTAGTATCGGGGAGATCTACGAGCAGTACTTC.

This chain connects TRBV30 to TRBJ2-2; a weak D match, TRBD2 (6 bases). The germline gives CDR1 GTSNPN, CDR2 SVGIG (reference sequence). The V gene lost 0 bases and the J gene lost 6 bases, with 14 bases spanning the gap. The CDR3 length is 15 residues. CDR3 loop: CAWSVFVGGAGELFF. In DNA form, the CDR3 reads TGTGCCTGGAGTGTATTCGTTGGCGGGGCCGGGGAGCTGTTTTTT.

This clone showed up just once. V gene TRBV11-2 combines with J gene TRBJ2-3; 7 bases agree with TRBD2. This CDR3 contains 17 residues. The V and J ends lost 2 bases and 0 bases, in that order; junction bases with no gene match: 8. The germline CDR1 and CDR2 sequences are SGHAT and FQNNGV. Here the CDR3 reads CASSLLGGFPSTDTQYF. CDR3 DNA sequence: TGTGCCAGCAGCTTATTGGGAGGGTTTCCTAGCACAGATACGCAGTATTTT.

J is TRBJ2-7 and V is TRBV19; tentative D call: TRBD2 (6 bases). Trimming shortened V by 2 bases and J by 0 bases, and 11 bases separated the two germline ends. Germline CDR1 reads LNHDA; CDR2 reads SQIVND (reference sequence). This CDR3 has 15 amino acids. In nucleotides, the CDR3 is TGTGCCAGTAGTATACGGGACTCCCTCTCCTACGAGCAGTACTTC. Translating gives CASSIRDSLSYEQYF.

The chain joins TRBV19 to TRBJ2-7; the match to TRBD2 covers 10 bases. With V trimmed by 1 base and J by 3 bases, 6 bases remained unmatched. This CDR3 comprises 16 residues. Germline V gene sequence: CDR1 LNHDA, CDR2 SQIVND (reference sequence). CDR3 DNA sequence: TGTGCCAGTAGTATAGTGTTTAGCGGGGGGTTCTACGAGCAGTACTTC. It specifies CASSIVFSGGFYEQYF.

This clone was detected only a few times. The V and J genes are TRBV2 and TRBJ1-5; 8 bases match TRBD1. With 5 bases clipped from V and 2 bases from J, the junction kept 2 bases outside the gene matches. CDR3 size: 14 residues. Germline CDR1 and CDR2: SNHLY and FYNNEI. CDR3 sequence: CASSQGQGNQPQHF. DNA of the CDR3: TGTGCCAGCAGTCAGGGACAGGGCAATCAGCCCCAGCATTTT.

This sequence joins TRBV30 and TRBJ2-3; D is perhaps TRBD2 (6 bases). Germline CDR1 is GTSNPN and CDR2 is SVGIG (reference sequence). Deletions cut 4 bases from V and 2 bases from J, with 10 bases between. The CDR3 runs to 13 residues. CDR3 loop: CAWTSAVTDTQYF. CDR3 DNA: TGTGCCTGGACTAGCGCGGTCACAGATACGCAGTATTTT.

The genes are TRBV7-9 and TRBJ1-2; perhaps TRBD1 as D (5 bases). CDR1 SEHNR and CDR2 FQNEAQ come from the germline V gene (reference sequence). CDR3 size: 13 residues. Trimming took off 6 bases at V and 3 bases at J, with 11 bases between the two ends. The CDR3 DNA reads as TGTGCCAGCAGTAGGGGAATTGACTATGGCTACACCTTC. Its translation is CASSRGIDYGYTF.

V and J are TRBV29-1 and TRBJ1-1; D is unresolved. The germline gives CDR1 SQVTM, CDR2 ANQGSEA. Trimming left V 0 bases short and J 2 bases short, with 7 bases between. The CDR3 is made up of 13 amino acids. CDR3 protein: CSVEDRSNTEAFF. The CDR3 DNA reads TGCAGCGTTGAAGACAGGTCCAACACTGAAGCTTTCTTT. Supplemented by reference TRBV29-1 and TRBJ1-1, the full variable domain reads SAVISQKPSRDICQRGTSLTIQCQVDSQVTMMFWYRQQPGQSLTLIATANQGSEATYESGFVIDKFPISRPNLTFSTLTVSNMSPEDSSIYLCSVEDRSNTEAFFGQGTRLTVV.